Listed here are 3 T cell receptor beta chains from one sample, sequenced in a study of CXCR3-negative and CXCR3-positive naive CD8 T cells. Overall study results and limits: More hydrophobic TRB CDR3s were found in CXCR3-positive naive cells than in CXCR3-negative naive cells.

Their cognate antigens are unknown. 5' RACE with UMI labels generated the TRB cDNA libraries. TCRdb processed the 5' RACE reads again and assigns one entry to each CDR3 protein, with no DNA. Here the sample table reports around 160,000 distinct CDR3 sequences. The material sequenced was naive CXCR3+ CD8+ T cells from blood. Sample subset: CD45RO-CCR7+CD27+CD95- naive CD8+ T cells expressing CXCR3 (TNR3+). These receptors were obtained from a human donor in good health. Some clones in this sample may be carry-over from other donors' samples.

The chain combines TRBV20-1 with TRBJ2-7; checking the TCRdb D call of TRBD2 is not possible without DNA. Germline V gene sequence: CDR1 DFQATT, CDR2 SNEGSKA (reference sequence). The CDR3 has 14 residues. The CDR3 here is CSARYSGSSYEKYF.

The chain uses TRBV7-6 and TRBJ2-2. Looked up from germline, CDR1 is SGHVS and CDR2 is FNYEAQ. The CDR3 covers 16 residues. This chain's CDR3 is CASSFRAGDNTGELFF.

The chain joins TRBV14 to TRBJ2-3; there is no DNA to check the TCRdb D call of TRBD1. Germline CDR1 is SGHDN and CDR2 is FVKESK. The CDR3 extends over 14 amino acids. The CDR3: CASSQDSETPTQYF.